The 11 T cell receptor beta chains presented below share a single source sample, sequenced in a study of T cells in Graves' hyperthyroidism and ophthalmopathy. It was RNA transcripts that yielded the amplified TCR beta CDR3 regions. The TCR CDR3 was amplified in a first-round RT-PCR using the HTBI primer set. TCRdb re-derived calls from the multiplex PCR reads in MiXCR, one entry per CDR3 protein. The table shows roughly 380,000 distinct CDR3 sequences, with 15% to 20% occurring only once. The sequenced material came from blood. The receptors originated from a woman between 35 and 50 years old with Graves' ophthalmopathy.

This clonotype occurred many times. The chain uses TRBV6-5 and TRBJ1-3; D is undetermined. CDR1 MNHEY and CDR2 SVGAGI come from the germline V gene. CDR3 length: 15 residues. The germline V and J ends were trimmed by 4 bases and 0 bases, with 10 bases remaining between them. The CDR3 here is CASSSTGGSGNTIYF. CDR3 DNA sequence: TGTGCCAGCAGTTCCACCGGCGGCTCTGGAAACACCATATATTTT.

Ten or more counts support this clonotype. This chain links TRBV28 with TRBJ1-5; a possible D gene is TRBD1 (6 bases). The V and J ends lost 6 bases and 0 bases respectively, with 9 bases between them. Germline values: CDR1 MDHEN, CDR2 SYDVKM. This CDR3 spans 14 amino acids. The CDR3 protein is CASRPDSSNQPQHF. CDR3 bases: TGTGCCAGCAGACCGGACAGTAGCAATCAGCCCCAGCATTTT.

This clonotype was observed at least ten times. In nucleotides, the CDR3 is TGTGCCAGTAGCATCACAGGTCAAGAGACCCAGTACTTC. This sequence encodes CASSITGQETQYF. The chain employs TRBV19 and TRBJ2-5; perhaps TRBD1 as D (5 bases). V dropped 6 bases and J dropped 2 bases, with 10 bases sitting between them. The CDR3 covers 13 residues. Looked up from germline, CDR1 is LNHDA and CDR2 is SQIVND (reference sequence).

There are many counts of this clonotype. The chain links TRBV6-2 or TRBV6-3 to TRBJ2-2; D not resolved. V was cut by 6 bases and J by 4 bases, with 12 bases left in between. The CDR3 runs to 14 residues. Germline V gene data show CDR1 as MNHEY and CDR2 as SVGEGT. The CDR3 loop reads CASSPRTFTGELFF. Written as DNA, the CDR3 is TGTGCCAGCAGCCCACGGACGTTCACCGGGGAGCTGTTTTTT.

Ten or more counts support this clonotype. V is TRBV11-2 and J is TRBJ1-2; D unclear. V was shortened by 5 bases and J by 4 bases, with 14 bases between the two germline ends. Germline V lookup: CDR1 SGHAT, CDR2 FQNNGV. CDR3 length: 14 residues. The CDR3 reads CASSPGLARYGYTF. The CDR3 DNA is TGTGCCAGCAGCCCCGGCTTAGCTCGCTATGGCTACACCTTC.

This clonotype was detected ten times or more. The DNA of the CDR3 is TGTGCCAGCAGTTTTGGACAGGGTGGTAATTCACCCCTCCACTTT. Encoded protein: CASSFGQGGNSPLHF. The rearrangement links TRBV6-5 to TRBJ1-6, with 8 bases fitting TRBD1. This CDR3 is built from 15 residues. Trimming removed 4 bases from V and 6 bases from J; junction bases left unmatched: 5. CDR1 is MNHEY and CDR2 is SVGAGI in the germline V gene.

This clonotype was counted ten times or more. V is TRBV30 and J is TRBJ2-7; D perhaps matches TRBD2 (5 bases). The length of the CDR3 is 14 residues. Deletions cut 0 bases from V and 2 bases from J, with 11 bases between. Germline CDR1 reads GTSNPN; CDR2 reads SVGIG (reference sequence). For the CDR3, the DNA is TGTGCCTGGAGTGTACGGGCGGGCGCCTACGAGCAGTACTTC. Translated, it gives CAWSVRAGAYEQYF.

The sample holds many counts of this clonotype. V is TRBV27 and J is TRBJ1-1; D is ambiguous. V lost 5 bases, J lost 0 bases, and 13 bases lay in between. This CDR3 comprises 15 residues. Germline-derived CDR1 and CDR2 are MNHEY and SMNVEV (reference sequence). CDR3: CASSPAPIVNTEAFF. For the CDR3, the DNA is TGTGCCAGCAGTCCGGCTCCAATTGTGAACACTGAAGCTTTCTTT.

This clonotype has at least ten counts. The rearrangement joins TRBV28 to TRBJ1-2, with D perhaps matching TRBD1 (6 bases). The CDR3 spans 12 residues. The germline gives CDR1 MDHEN, CDR2 SYDVKM. V shed 7 bases and J shed 3 bases, with 9 bases lying between them. This CDR3 reads CASTPGDYGYTF. The CDR3 DNA reads TGTGCCAGCACCCCAGGGGACTATGGCTACACCTTC.

This clonotype was detected many times. The chain joins TRBV30 to TRBJ1-2, with TRBD1 matching 8 bases. The J segment lost 8 bases and the V segment lost 0 bases, leaving 5 bases of the junction unmatched. Germline CDR1 GTSNPN, CDR2 SVGIG (reference sequence). This CDR3 is built from 13 residues. CDR3 nucleotide sequence: TGTGCCTGGAGTGTACAGGGGGTGGGCGGCTACACCTTC. It is translated as CAWSVQGVGGYTF.

This clonotype was found many times. The rearrangement links TRBV6-5 to TRBJ1-2, with D tentatively TRBD1 (5 bases). The CDR3 spans 13 residues. In germline, CDR1 is MNHEY, CDR2 SVGAGI. The V end lost 6 bases, the J end lost 5 bases, and 13 bases lay between the germline ends. The CDR3 reads CASSRDPMYGYTF. The CDR3 DNA reads as TGTGCCAGCAGCCGGGACCCCATGTATGGCTACACCTTC.